The 15 T cell receptor beta chains given below trace back to one sample, sequenced in a study of blood T cell repertoires in COVID-19. Measured with immunoSEQ multiplex PCR; TCRdb has only the in-frame clones, and not every one. Here the sample spans approximately 270,000 clones, 70% to 85% being singletons. The sequenced sample was peripheral blood. Every receptor here comes from a man older than 75 with acute or convalescent COVID-19.

The chain employs TRBV19 and TRBJ1-5; D gene uncertain. CDR3 size: 15 residues. V gave up 3 bases and J gave up 3 bases, with 12 bases separating them. Per the germline V gene, CDR1 is LNHDA and CDR2 is SQIVND (reference sequence). Written as DNA, the CDR3 is TGTGCCAGTAGTATTCAGCAGGTCTTCAATCAGCCCCAGCATTTT. Its protein is CASSIQQVFNQPQHF.

This sequence joins TRBV5-4 and TRBJ1-2; TRBD1 matches at 7 bases. With V trimmed by 4 bases and J by 2 bases, 8 bases remained unmatched. Germline loops: CDR1 SGHNT, CDR2 YYREEE (reference sequence). CDR3 length: 15 amino acids. The CDR3 bases are TGTGCCAGCAGCCCGGGACAGATCTGGAACTATGGCTACACCTTC. Translating gives CASSPGQIWNYGYTF.

This clone showed up just once. This sequence joins TRBV4-2 and TRBJ2-7; tentatively, D is TRBD2 (6 bases). This CDR3 comprises 16 residues. Germline assignment: CDR1 LGHNA and CDR2 YNFKEQ. V was cut by 0 bases and J by 3 bases, with 15 bases left in between. The CDR3, as DNA: TGTGCCAGCAGCCAAGATAGTAGCGGTTTCAACTACGAGCAGTACTTC. This gives the protein CASSQDSSGFNYEQYF.

V and J are TRBV7-2 and TRBJ2-3, with 11 positions matching TRBD2. Per the germline V gene, CDR1 is SGHTA and CDR2 is FQGNSA. Trimming removed 3 bases from V and 4 bases from J; junction bases left unmatched: 9. The CDR3 runs to 17 residues. The CDR3 region has the DNA TGTGCCAGCAGCTTGAAAATACTAGCGGGGGTGTCAGATACGCAGTATTTT. This codes for CASSLKILAGVSDTQYF.

The chain carries TRBV6-6 and TRBJ2-1; no firm D call. Trimming stripped 8 bases from V and 11 bases from J, with 10 bases between. The CDR3 covers 10 residues. Germline CDR1 MNHNY, CDR2 SVGAGI (reference sequence). CDR3 region: CASGNRKQFF. In DNA form, the CDR3 reads TGTGCCAGCGGAAACAGAAAGCAGTTCTTC.

The genes are TRBV19 and TRBJ2-1; D may be TRBD2 (5 bases). Germline V gives CDR1 LNHDA, CDR2 SQIVND (reference sequence). The length of the CDR3 is 14 residues. V shed 9 bases and J shed 6 bases, with 18 bases lying between them. CDR3 bases: TGTGCCAGCTCCGACGGAACGGGGTTCAATGAGCAGTTCTTC. This gives the protein CASSDGTGFNEQFF. The full variable domain, in which reference TRBV19 and TRBJ2-1 provide the parts outside the CDR3, is DGGITQSPKYLFRKEGQNVTLSCEQNLNHDAMYWYRQDPGQGLRLIYYSQIVNDFQKGDIAEGYSVSREKKESFPLTVTSAQKNPTAFYLCASSDGTGFNEQFFGPGTRLTVL.

This clone was recorded only once. J is TRBJ2-7 and V is TRBV5-5, with D possibly TRBD2 on 6 matching bases. Germline CDR1 SGHKS, CDR2 YYEKEE (reference sequence). V was shortened by 4 bases and J by 3 bases, with 29 bases between the two germline ends. This CDR3 contains 19 residues. The CDR3 DNA follows: TGTGCCAGCAGCCTCTCCTTATTCTTCAACAGGATGGGGGGCTACGAGCAGTACTTC. Its translation is CASSLSLFFNRMGGYEQYF.

The genes are TRBV29-1 and TRBJ2-1, with 7 positions matching TRBD2. Germline CDR1 reads SQVTM; CDR2 reads ANQGSEA. V lost 7 bases, J lost 2 bases, and 14 bases stayed unmatched. The CDR3 covers 16 residues. CDR3 region: CSAPIWAGVTYNEQFF. For the CDR3, the DNA is TGCAGCGCCCCGATATGGGCGGGAGTAACCTACAATGAGCAGTTCTTC.

This clone has a handful of counts. This same CDR3 is encoded by further DNA sequences in the sample. The chain has TRBV18 and TRBJ1-6; the match to TRBD1 covers 7 bases. V shed 6 bases and J 6 bases; nucleotides not matched to a gene: 5. Germline CDR1 and CDR2: KGHSH and LQKENI. This CDR3 region has 14 residues. In nucleotides, the CDR3 is TGTGCCAGCTCGCGTGACAGGGCTAATTCACCCCTCCACTTT. Amino acids: CASSRDRANSPLHF.

The DNA for the CDR3 is TGTGCCATCAGTGAGTCGATTTCCGAGGAGGATACGCAGTATTTT. Its translation: CAISESISEEDTQYF. J is TRBJ2-3 and V is TRBV10-3, with no clear D. Germline V gene data show CDR1 as ENHRY and CDR2 as SYGVKD. V dropped 0 bases and J dropped 6 bases, with 13 bases sitting between them. This CDR3 comprises 15 residues.

Only a few counts were recorded for this clone. The genes are TRBV3-1 (or the pseudogene TRBV3-2) and TRBJ1-6; 9 nucleotides align to TRBD1. Germline-derived CDR1 and CDR2 are LGHDT and YNNKEL (reference sequence). The V segment lost 4 bases and the J segment 10 bases; nucleotides outside the gene matches: 11. The CDR3 is 16 residues long. The CDR3 nucleotides read TGTGCCAGCAGCCCCACCGGACAGGGGCGGGGATCACCCCTCCACTTT. Translating it yields CASSPTGQGRGSPLHF.

This chain links TRBV10-2 with TRBJ2-1, with 7 bases matching TRBD2. From germline, CDR1 is WSHSY and CDR2 SAAADI. Trimming at V came to 6 bases and at J to 1 base, leaving 6 bases not matched to a gene. This CDR3 contains 15 residues. In nucleotides, the CDR3 is TGCGCCAGCAGGGCGCAAGCGGGGTCCTACAATGAGCAGTTCTTC. Protein product: CASRAQAGSYNEQFF.

The table lists this clone with a count of one. The chain is built from TRBV5-1 and TRBJ2-3; 11 bases agree with TRBD2. Trimming cost V 7 bases and J 7 bases; bases outside gene matches: 11. The CDR3 has 15 residues. CDR1 and CDR2 from the germline V gene are SGHRS and YFSETQ. CDR3 sequence: CASGLTGTSGHTQYF. In nucleotides, the CDR3 is TGCGCCAGCGGACTCACCGGGACTAGCGGCCATACGCAGTATTTT. The whole variable domain, remainder taken from reference TRBV5-1 and TRBJ2-3, is KAGVTQTPRYLIKTRGQQVTLSCSPISGHRSVSWYQQTPGQGLQFLFEYFSETQRNKGNFPGRFSGRQFSNSRSEMNVSTLELGDSALYLCASGLTGTSGHTQYFGPGTRLTVL.

This clone was seen only a few times. V usage is TRBV6-1 and J usage is TRBJ2-7, with a weak D call TRBD1 (6 bases). Germline loops: CDR1 MNHNS, CDR2 SASEGT. Trimming removed 4 bases at V and 3 bases at J, with 19 bases between. The CDR3 is made up of 16 amino acids. The DNA of the CDR3 is TGTGCCAGCAGTGTTCCTAGGACAGTTGGTATCTACGAGCAGTACTTC. Translation gives CASSVPRTVGIYEQYF.

This clone appeared a single time. The chain has TRBV19 and TRBJ1-2, with 7 positions matching TRBD1. After removal of 3 bases from V and 3 bases from J, the junction contained 4 bases not matched to a gene. CDR1 is LNHDA, CDR2 SQIVND, per germline (reference sequence). The CDR3 contains 14 residues. CDR3 sequence reads: CASSMVDRYYGYTF. In DNA, the CDR3 is TGTGCCAGTAGTATGGTGGACAGGTACTATGGCTACACCTTC.